The 20 T cell receptor beta chains below all came from one sample that was sequenced in a study of blood T cell repertoires in COVID-19 (TCRdb year 2020). The library was generated by the immunoSEQ multiplex PCR assay. TCRdb re-hosts the immuneACCESS table, in-frame sequences only. Its copies lack some clones; in the studies checked, an unresolved V gene accounts for under half of them, and the cause for the rest is not known. For this sample the table gives around 20,000 clones, of which around 89% were detected only once. The ten largest clones represent approximately 5% of the sample. Sequencing used PBMCs or T cells enriched from blood (not recorded which). The source is a woman aged 25-40 years who had recovered from COVID-19.

V is TRBV4-2 and J is TRBJ1-6, with 7 positions matching TRBD1. The V gene end was trimmed by 0 bases and the J gene end by 6 bases; junction bases not matched to a gene: 2. The CDR3 covers 15 residues. CDR1 and CDR2 from the germline V gene are LGHNA and YNFKEQ. The CDR3 region is CASSQDGQVNSPLHF. CDR3 nucleotide sequence: TGTGCCAGCAGCCAAGACGGACAGGTTAATTCACCCCTCCACTTT.

This clone was seen just once. The genes are TRBV15 and TRBJ2-1; 12 nucleotides line up with TRBD1. The V and J ends lost 11 bases and 9 bases, in that order; junction bases with no gene match: 8. Per germline, CDR1 LNHNV and CDR2 YYDKDF (reference sequence). The CDR3 has 13 residues. The DNA for the CDR3 is TGTGCCCTCCGGGACAGGGGGCATGCTGAGCAGTTCTTC. Its protein product is CALRDRGHAEQFF.

The sample holds a few counts of this clone. The chain has TRBV15 and TRBJ1-1; the D gene is possibly TRBD1 (5 bases). The CDR3 extends over 16 amino acids. Per germline, CDR1 LNHNV and CDR2 YYDKDF (reference sequence). V was pared by 2 bases and J by 6 bases, with 19 bases between. CDR3 sequence reads: CATSRPSGPGNPEAFF. For the CDR3, the DNA is TGTGCCACCAGCAGACCCTCAGGGCCAGGGAATCCTGAAGCTTTCTTT.

This chain links TRBV30 with TRBJ2-3; 11 bases fit TRBD2. Germline values: CDR1 GTSNPN, CDR2 SVGIG (reference sequence). The CDR3 is made up of 16 amino acids. The V gene end was trimmed by 0 bases and the J gene end by 3 bases; junction bases not matched to a gene: 5. DNA of the CDR3: TGTGCCTGGAGTGTCCTAACTAGCGGGGGAACAGATACGCAGTATTTT. Translating gives CAWSVLTSGGTDTQYF.

This clone is a singleton in its sample. The chain recombines TRBV2 with TRBJ2-6; possible D gene TRBD1, 7 bases. The CDR3 consists of 15 residues. Trimming left V 7 bases short and J 2 bases short, with 12 bases between. CDR1 and CDR2 from the germline V gene are SNHLY and FYNNEI. CDR3 DNA sequence: TGTGCCAGCACTGCCAGGGGGGCTGGGGCCAACGTCCTGACTTTC. It translates to CASTARGAGANVLTF.

The V and J genes are TRBV5-1 and TRBJ2-2, with D uncertain. Deletions cut 5 bases from V and 0 bases from J, with 11 bases between. Per germline, CDR1 SGHRS and CDR2 YFSETQ. The CDR3 covers 15 residues. Here the CDR3 reads CASRGGHANTGELFF. DNA for the CDR3: TGCGCCAGCAGAGGTGGGCATGCGAACACCGGGGAGCTGTTTTTT.

The V and J genes are TRBV2 and TRBJ2-1; 13 positions agree with TRBD2. CDR3 size: 15 residues. Germline V gene lookup returns CDR1 SNHLY and CDR2 FYNNEI. The junction had 2 bases not matched to a gene; V was cut back by 0 bases and J by 9 bases. The CDR3: CASSEARLAGGEQFF. CDR3 coding DNA: TGTGCCAGCAGTGAAGCGCGACTAGCGGGGGGTGAGCAGTTCTTC.

The V and J genes are TRBV29-1 and TRBJ1-6; 8 bases match TRBD1. Trimming removed 7 bases from V and 3 bases from J; junction bases left unmatched: 5. This CDR3 has 14 amino acids. Germline V gene data show CDR1 as SQVTM and CDR2 as ANQGSEA. Written as DNA, the CDR3 is TGCAGCGCCAAGACAGGGGACTATAATTCACCCCTCCACTTT. Encoded protein: CSAKTGDYNSPLHF.

The chain recombines TRBV5-1 with TRBJ2-5; possible D gene TRBD1, 5 bases. Germline CDR1 and CDR2: SGHRS and YFSETQ. The V and J ends lost 0 bases and 4 bases respectively, with 13 bases between them. The CDR3 is 15 residues long. In DNA, the CDR3 is TGCGCCAGCAGCTTGGGGGCAGGTCAGGGAGAGACCCAGTACTTC. Protein product: CASSLGAGQGETQYF.

The chain employs TRBV6-6 and TRBJ1-2; TRBD1 agrees at 7 bases. The CDR3 runs to 15 residues. CDR1 is MNHNY, CDR2 SVGAGI, per germline (reference sequence). Trimming at V came to 3 bases and at J to 8 bases, leaving 12 bases not matched to a gene. CDR3 nucleotides: TGTGCCAGCAGTTATTCGACAGGGAGGTTAGGCGGCTACACCTTC. Its translation is CASSYSTGRLGGYTF.

This clone showed up just once. The genes are TRBV18 and TRBJ1-5; the match to TRBD1 covers 9 bases. The CDR3 consists of 15 residues. The V gene's germline CDR1 is KGHSH and CDR2 LQKENI. The trim removed 3 bases at V and 3 bases at J, leaving 3 bases unmatched. CDR3: CASSPGQGPNQPQHF. CDR3 bases: TGTGCCAGCTCACCGGGACAGGGCCCCAATCAGCCCCAGCATTTT. The variable domain in full, completed from reference TRBV18 and TRBJ1-5, reads NAGVMQNPRHLVRRRGQEARLRCSPMKGHSHVYWYRQLPEEGLKFMVYLQKENIIDESGMPKERFSAEFPKEGPSILRIQQVVRGDSAAYFCASSPGQGPNQPQHFGDGTRLSIL.

The chain combines TRBV7-9 with TRBJ2-7; TRBD1 aligns across 7 bases. The CDR3 is 14 amino acids. CDR1 is SEHNR and CDR2 is FQNEAQ in the germline V gene (reference sequence). V lost 4 bases, J lost 1 base, and 4 bases stayed unmatched. CDR3 residues: CASSSWDSSYEQYF. CDR3 DNA: TGTGCCAGCAGCTCATGGGACAGTTCCTACGAGCAGTACTTC.

The V gene is TRBV5-1, the J gene TRBJ2-1, with D possibly matching TRBD2 (6 bases). V lost 3 bases and J lost 5, with 15 bases in between. This CDR3 has 15 residues. Germline CDR1 and CDR2: SGHRS and YFSETQ. The CDR3 loop is CASSSEEGFHNEQFF. The CDR3, as DNA: TGCGCCAGCAGCTCAGAGGAGGGGTTCCACAATGAGCAGTTCTTC. Full variable domain (outside the CDR3, taken from reference TRBV5-1 and TRBJ2-1): KAGVTQTPRYLIKTRGQQVTLSCSPISGHRSVSWYQQTPGQGLQFLFEYFSETQRNKGNFPGRFSGRQFSNSRSEMNVSTLELGDSALYLCASSSEEGFHNEQFFGPGTRLTVL.

The chain recombines TRBV28 with TRBJ2-7; the match to TRBD1 covers 9 bases. Unmatched junction bases numbered 13, after V lost 5 bases and J lost 2 bases. Germline CDR1 is MDHEN and CDR2 is SYDVKM. This CDR3 is built from 17 residues. CDR3: CASSLIGAGQGPYEQYF. The DNA for the CDR3 is TGTGCCAGCAGTCTAATAGGAGCGGGACAGGGTCCCTACGAGCAGTACTTC. Combining the CDR3 with reference TRBV28 and TRBJ2-7 gives the whole variable domain DVKVTQSSRYLVKRTGEKVFLECVQDMDHENMFWYRQDPGLGLRLIYFSYDVKMKEKGDIPEGYSVSREKKERFSLILESASTNQTSMYLCASSLIGAGQGPYEQYFGPGTRLTVT.

The J gene is TRBJ2-2, the V gene TRBV3-1 (or the pseudogene TRBV3-2), with D possibly TRBD1 on 5 matching bases. V was trimmed by 1 base and J by 7 bases, leaving 16 bases between them. Germline lookup yields CDR1 LGHDT and CDR2 YNNKEL (reference sequence). The CDR3 spans 16 residues. The CDR3 loop reads CASSQVQAGYIGELFF. The CDR3 DNA is TGTGCCAGCAGCCAAGTTCAGGCAGGGTACATCGGGGAGCTGTTTTTT.

The gene calls are TRBV6-6 and TRBJ2-5; the match to TRBD2 covers 16 bases. J lost 4 bases, V lost 5 bases, and 4 bases had no gene match. Germline CDR1 reads MNHNY; CDR2 reads SVGAGI (reference sequence). The CDR3 covers 16 residues. This CDR3 is CASSAGTSGGAETQYF. The CDR3 DNA reads as TGTGCCAGCAGTGCCGGGACTAGCGGGGGGGCAGAGACCCAGTACTTC.

The chain carries TRBV19 and TRBJ1-1, with TRBD1 matching 8 bases. V was clipped by 8 bases and J by 1 base; unmatched bases: 3. The CDR3 is made up of 13 amino acids. Germline values: CDR1 LNHDA, CDR2 SQIVND (reference sequence). The CDR3 bases are TGTGCCAGTTTAGACAGGGGGAACACTGAAGCTTTCTTT. Its translation is CASLDRGNTEAFF.

This sequence joins TRBV29-1 and TRBJ2-7; 7 bases map to TRBD1. With V trimmed by 7 bases and J by 1 base, 4 bases remained unmatched. CDR1 and CDR2 from the germline V gene are SQVTM and ANQGSEA. CDR3 length equals 12 residues. The CDR3 loop reads CSGQGASYEQYF. The CDR3 nucleotides read TGCAGCGGACAGGGAGCTTCCTACGAGCAGTACTTC.

This rearrangement joins TRBV3-1 (or the pseudogene TRBV3-2) to TRBJ2-3, with a possible D match to TRBD1 (5 bases). This CDR3 is 15 amino acids long. The germline V gene has CDR1 LGHDT and CDR2 YNNKEL (reference sequence). Trimming pared 0 bases from V and 0 bases from J, leaving 7 bases between. The CDR3 DNA follows: TGTGCCAGCAGCCAAGATAGGGGCAGCACAGATACGCAGTATTTT. This encodes CASSQDRGSTDTQYF.

This sequence joins TRBV30 and TRBJ2-5; 12 positions match TRBD2. With 2 bases clipped from V and 4 bases from J, the junction kept 8 bases outside the gene matches. This CDR3 is 16 amino acids long. Germline V gives CDR1 GTSNPN, CDR2 SVGIG (reference sequence). CDR3 nucleotides: TGTGCCTGGAGTTCTATACTAGCGGGGGGAAGAGAGACCCAGTACTTC. Translating it yields CAWSSILAGGRETQYF.